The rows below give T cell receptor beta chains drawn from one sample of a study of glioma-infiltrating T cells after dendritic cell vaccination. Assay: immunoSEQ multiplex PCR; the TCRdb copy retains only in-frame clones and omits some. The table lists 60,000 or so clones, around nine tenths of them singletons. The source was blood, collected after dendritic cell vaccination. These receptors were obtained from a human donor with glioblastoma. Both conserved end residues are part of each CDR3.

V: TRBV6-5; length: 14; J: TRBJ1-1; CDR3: CASSGRGSNTEAFF
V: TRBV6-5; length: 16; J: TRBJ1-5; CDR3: CASSYSGRQINQPQHF
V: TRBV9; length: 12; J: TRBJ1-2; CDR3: CASSAVQESYTF
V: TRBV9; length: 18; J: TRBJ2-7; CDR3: CASSPSEIPGHYTYEQYF
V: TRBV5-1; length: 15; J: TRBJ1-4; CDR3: CASSTGGPPGEKLFF
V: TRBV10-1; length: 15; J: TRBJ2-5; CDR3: CASSEGTSGKETQYF
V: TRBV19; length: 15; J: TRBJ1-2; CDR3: CASSMQGAIPLGYTF
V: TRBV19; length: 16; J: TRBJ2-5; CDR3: CASSILPSGKQETQYF
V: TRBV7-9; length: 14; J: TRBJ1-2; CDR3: CASSFRQGADGYTF
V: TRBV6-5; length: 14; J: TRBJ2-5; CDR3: CASSYGGAVETQYF
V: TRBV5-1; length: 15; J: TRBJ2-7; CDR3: CASSFGRGGAYEQYF
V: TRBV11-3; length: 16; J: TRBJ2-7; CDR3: CASSLAPTSGRGEQYF
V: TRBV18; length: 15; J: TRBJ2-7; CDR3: CASSPKQTLVAEQYF
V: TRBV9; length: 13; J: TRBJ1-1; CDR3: CASSTDSFREAFF
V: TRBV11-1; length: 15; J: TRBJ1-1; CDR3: CASREIARDKTEAFF
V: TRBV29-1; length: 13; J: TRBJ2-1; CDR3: CSGGGTLGDEQFF
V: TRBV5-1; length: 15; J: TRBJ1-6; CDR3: CASSLVAGDNSPLHF
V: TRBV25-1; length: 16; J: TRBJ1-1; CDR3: CASRDRDSRRRTEAFF
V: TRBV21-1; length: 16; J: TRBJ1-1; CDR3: CASSKAEDRMNTEAFF
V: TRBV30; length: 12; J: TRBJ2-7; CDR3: CAWDRDAVEQYF
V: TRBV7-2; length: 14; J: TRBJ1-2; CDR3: CASSSLGGDYGYTF
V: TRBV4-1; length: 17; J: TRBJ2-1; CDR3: CASSPRSAGSSYNEQFF
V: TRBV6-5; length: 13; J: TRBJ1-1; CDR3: CASSYGHHTEAFF
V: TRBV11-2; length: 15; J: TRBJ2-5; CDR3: CASSLALAGGETQYF
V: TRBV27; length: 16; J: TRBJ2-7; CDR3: CASSIIEPGLYYEQYF
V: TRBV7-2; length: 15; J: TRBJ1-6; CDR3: CASSLEQGFNSPLHF
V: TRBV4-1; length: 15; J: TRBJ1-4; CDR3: CASSHPGQGGEKLFF
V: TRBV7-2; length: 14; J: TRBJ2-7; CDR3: CASSLDGGNYEQYF
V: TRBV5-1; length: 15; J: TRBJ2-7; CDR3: CASSHGTVEGYEQYF
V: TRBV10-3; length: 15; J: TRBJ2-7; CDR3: CAISSLQGPIYEQYF
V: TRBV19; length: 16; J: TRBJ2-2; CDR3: CASIPTSGSYTGELFF
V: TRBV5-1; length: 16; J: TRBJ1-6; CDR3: CASSNLDRGFNSPLHF
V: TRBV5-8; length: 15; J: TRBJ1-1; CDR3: CASSQYTGGNTEAFF
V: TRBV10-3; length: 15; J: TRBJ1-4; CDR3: CAISEEGGRRRKLFF
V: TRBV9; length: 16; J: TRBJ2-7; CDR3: CASSVGSRTSESEQYF
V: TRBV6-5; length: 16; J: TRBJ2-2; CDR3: CASSYIRGASTGELFF
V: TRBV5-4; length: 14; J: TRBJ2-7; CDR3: CASGPSGISYEQYF
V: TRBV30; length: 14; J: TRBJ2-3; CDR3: CAWNPGQGTDTQYF
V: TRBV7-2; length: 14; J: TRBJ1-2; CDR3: CASSSPGQGYGYTF
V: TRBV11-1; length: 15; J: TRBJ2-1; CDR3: CASSLAPRTYNEQFF
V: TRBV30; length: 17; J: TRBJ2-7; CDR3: CAWSSFRLGLRRYEQYF
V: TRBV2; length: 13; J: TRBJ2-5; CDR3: CASSEVQEETQYF
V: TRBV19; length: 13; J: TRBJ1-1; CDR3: CAGARGPNTEAFF
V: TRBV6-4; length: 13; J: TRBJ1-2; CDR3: CASSTGTGGGYTF
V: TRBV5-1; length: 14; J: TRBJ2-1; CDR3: CASSSLGSYNEQFF
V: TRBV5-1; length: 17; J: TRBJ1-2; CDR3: CASSLGGAGSSARGYTF
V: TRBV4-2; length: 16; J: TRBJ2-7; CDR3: CASSPEPRDYSYEQYF
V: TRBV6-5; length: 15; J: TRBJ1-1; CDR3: CASSPSGTANTEAFF
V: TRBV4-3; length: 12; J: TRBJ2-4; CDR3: CASSQEGGVQYF
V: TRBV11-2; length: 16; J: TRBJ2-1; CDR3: CASSYRRSGSMNEQFF
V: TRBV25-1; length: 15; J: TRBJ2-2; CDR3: CASSGTDFNTGELFF
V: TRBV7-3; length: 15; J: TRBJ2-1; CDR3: CASSLGLAGEGEQFF
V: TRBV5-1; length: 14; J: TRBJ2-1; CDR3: CASSLTGPYNEQFF
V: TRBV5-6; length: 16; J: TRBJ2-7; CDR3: CASSPTGQALPYEQYF
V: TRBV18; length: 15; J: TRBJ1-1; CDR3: CASSPTGGWNTEAFF